This T cell receptor beta chain was documented in a study of T cell repertoires in cytomegalovirus infection. Regarding the study as a whole: There were HLA-C-restricted CMV-specific TCR beta clonotypes dominating the ex vivo response.

TCRdb redid the calling of the reads with MiXCR, one entry per CDR3 protein. Among around 750,000 distinct CDR3 sequences listed, around a third were seen once. With 1 base removed from V and 4 bases from J, the gap between germline ends came to 5 bases. Germline CDR1 is SQVTM and CDR2 is ANQGSEA. The CDR3 is 11 residues long. To note about this clonotype: The antigen remains undetermined.

The specimen comprised cultured CD8+ T cells from PBMCs, sampled from culture after CMV antigen stimulation. The TCR comes from a human donor in good health (CMV status not recorded). Some clones in this sample may be carry-over from other donors' samples. J is TRBJ2-7 and V is TRBV29-1; D ambiguous. Here the CDR3 reads CSVEGRYEQYF. DNA for the CDR3: TGCAGCGTTGAAGGGCGGTACGAGCAGTACTTC.